The clone carrying this T cell receptor beta chain was counted ten times or more. Its antigen is not identified. This specimen comes from a study of T-cell memory formation after mild COVID-19. Overall study context: TCR clusters were mostly donor specific. Study-level findings and limits: The main location of contracting CD4+ clones was CM and EM, and that of contracting CD8+ clones was EMRA. Some responding clones appeared in pre-infection memory, suggesting cross-reactive memory joined.

5'RACE primed from the constant segment yielded TCR alpha and TCR beta cDNA libraries bearing sample barcodes and UMIs. One entry per CDR3 protein results from TCRdb running MiXCR on the 5' RACE reads. The table records approximately 300,000 distinct CDR3 sequences, approximately 15% of them present only once. Germline V gene data show CDR1 as SEHNR and CDR2 as FQNEAQ (reference sequence). The CDR3 covers 16 residues. V was trimmed by 1 base and J by 6 bases, leaving 17 bases between them. This clonotype was obtained from a young man who had mild COVID-19 (a few samples of this study predate the infection). Cell type and time point are not known. The specimen sequenced was PBMCs or a T cell subset sorted from them (not recorded which). The V gene is TRBV7-9, the J gene TRBJ2-3; a weak D match, TRBD1 (5 bases). The CDR3 protein is CASSLVGPKGIDTQYF. The CDR3 bases are TGTGCCAGCAGCTTAGTTGGACCCAAGGGGATCGATACGCAGTATTTT.